This is a list of T cell receptor beta chains from one sample in a study of tumor-infiltrating lymphocytes in primary liver carcinoma. TCRdb re-called the multiplex PCR reads through MiXCR, storing one row per CDR3 protein. The sample shows some 190,000 distinct CDR3 sequences, over 50% of them seen only once. Sample: peripheral blood. The source is a man between 35 and 55 years old with primary liver carcinoma and hepatitis B virus infection. CDR3s include the opening cysteine and the closing phenylalanine or tryptophan. Clone sizes are given selectively: once, few, many, or a class where the clone is expanded.

v_call	clone_size	j_call	cdr3_aa
TRBV11-2	many	TRBJ2-7	CASSAGQGSSYEQYF
TRBV6-1	-	TRBJ2-5	CASSEAGTTGQTQYF
TRBV10-3	-	TRBJ1-2	CAISENPEDYGYTF
TRBV18	-	TRBJ2-3	CASSHRTDTQYF
TRBV28	-	TRBJ2-1	CASSFANWNEQFF
TRBV29-1	-	TRBJ2-7	CSISTPSYEQYF
TRBV11-2	once	TRBJ1-1	CASNRDSGNTEAFF
TRBV11-2	-	TRBJ1-1	CASSSETQGDTEAFF
TRBV11-2	many	TRBJ2-7	CASSSWPRGRSYEQYF
TRBV18	-	TRBJ2-1	CASSPPIPGAGVNEQFF
TRBV25-1	-	TRBJ2-7	CASSQGREQYF
TRBV11-1	once	TRBJ2-7	CASSNPGAGCSYEQYF
TRBV6-2/TRBV6-3	few	TRBJ2-3	CASSHSLSRAGGADTQYF